The 14 T cell receptor beta chains listed next were all sequenced from one sample in a study of T cell repertoires in cytomegalovirus infection. TCRdb called the reads again in MiXCR, with one record for every CDR3 protein. Of about 530,000 distinct CDR3 sequences in the sample, 26% are singletons; the top ten hold about 13%. Material: PBMCs. The receptors originated from a human donor in good health (CMV status not recorded). Some clones in this sample may be carry-over from other donors' samples.

This clonotype was observed many times. The rearrangement links TRBV7-9 to TRBJ2-7, with TRBD1 as a possible D gene (5 bases). V gave up 5 bases and J gave up 0 bases, with 11 bases separating them. This CDR3 has 14 amino acids. The germline V gene encodes CDR1 SEHNR and CDR2 FQNEAQ (reference sequence). The CDR3 region has the DNA TGTGCCAGCAGCACTCAGACAGACTCCTACGAGCAGTACTTC. Translating it yields CASSTQTDSYEQYF.

This chain joins TRBV5-4 and TRBJ2-5, with D tentatively TRBD1 or TRBD2 (6 bases each). V was shortened by 4 bases and J by 5 bases, with 18 bases between the two germline ends. The CDR3 totals 15 residues. In germline, CDR1 is SGHNT, CDR2 YYREEE (reference sequence). The CDR3 sequence: CASSGKSGGGETQYF. The DNA of the CDR3 is TGTGCCAGCAGCGGCAAGTCCGGGGGCGGGGAGACCCAGTACTTC. Full variable domain (missing parts from reference TRBV5-4 and TRBJ2-5): ETGVTQSPTHLIKTRGQQVTLRCSSQSGHNTVSWYQQALGQGPQFIFQYYREEENGRGNFPPRFSGLQFPNYSSELNVNALELDDSALYLCASSGKSGGGETQYFGPGTRLLVL.

There are a few counts of this clonotype. The chain joins TRBV12-3 or TRBV12-4 to TRBJ1-1, with D maybe TRBD1 (5 bases). Trimming removed 4 bases at V and 3 bases at J, with 12 bases between. The CDR3 sequence is 14 residues long. The CDR3: CASSWFGGDTEAFF. The DNA of the CDR3 is TGTGCCAGCAGTTGGTTTGGGGGGGACACTGAAGCTTTCTTT.

This clonotype was counted ten times or more. J is TRBJ2-1 and V is TRBV19; the match to TRBD2 covers 10 bases. V shed 3 bases and J 2 bases; nucleotides not matched to a gene: 1. CDR1 and CDR2 (germline): LNHDA, SQIVND (reference sequence). The CDR3 runs 15 residues. The CDR3 region has the DNA TGTGCCAGTAGTATTACTAGCGGGACCTACAATGAGCAGTTCTTC. It is translated as CASSITSGTYNEQFF.

The table lists this clonotype with many counts. V gene TRBV11-2 combines with J gene TRBJ1-1; D is unclear. Germline V lookup: CDR1 SGHAT, CDR2 FQNNGV. The CDR3 loop spans 12 amino acids. Trimming pared 2 bases from V and 8 bases from J, leaving 9 bases between. For the CDR3, the DNA is TGTGCCAGCAGCTTAAGCCGGAGCGAAGCTTTCTTT. Its protein product is CASSLSRSEAFF. The full variable domain, completed using reference TRBV11-2 and TRBJ1-1, is EAGVAQSPRYKIIEKRQSVAFWCNPISGHATLYWYQQILGQGPKLLIQFQNNGVVDDSQLPKDRFSAERLKGVDSTLKIQPAKLEDSAVYLCASSLSRSEAFFGQGTRLTVV.

The chain uses TRBV30 and TRBJ1-6; unclear D gene. V shed 3 bases and J shed 7 bases, with 16 bases lying between them. The CDR3 is 15 amino acids. The V gene's germline CDR1 is GTSNPN and CDR2 SVGIG (reference sequence). CDR3 in amino acids: CAWRLLNYENSPLHF. CDR3 DNA sequence: TGTGCCTGGAGGCTGCTTAATTACGAGAATTCACCCCTCCACTTT.

This clonotype has more than one count but fewer than ten. This chain links TRBV28 with TRBJ2-7; TRBD1 or TRBD2 may be the D gene (5 bases each). The germline CDR1 and CDR2 sequences are MDHEN and SYDVKM. The CDR3 has 16 amino acids. V was cut by 2 bases and J by 2 bases, with 16 bases left in between. DNA for the CDR3: TGTGCCAGCAGTTTACCTGGGACGGAATTTGCCTACGAGCAGTACTTC. Its translation is CASSLPGTEFAYEQYF.

Only a few counts were recorded for this clonotype. This chain connects TRBV6-2 or TRBV6-3 to TRBJ1-6; TRBD1 agrees at 8 bases. The germline CDR1 and CDR2 sequences are MNHEY and SVGEGT. This CDR3 is 14 amino acids long. After removal of 7 bases from V and 7 bases from J, the junction contained 6 bases not matched to a gene. The CDR3: CASNPDRGNSPLHF. CDR3 coding DNA: TGTGCCAGCAACCCTGACAGGGGAAATTCACCCCTCCACTTT.

This clonotype has only a few counts. The chain has TRBV7-3 and TRBJ2-3; the match to TRBD2 covers 8 bases. V was pared by 1 base and J by 2 bases, with 8 bases of the junction left unmatched. The germline gives CDR1 SGHTA, CDR2 FQGTGA. The CDR3 has 17 amino acids. The CDR3 loop reads CASSLKGGRKFTDTQYF. In DNA form, the CDR3 reads TGTGCCAGCAGCTTAAAGGGCGGGAGGAAATTCACAGATACGCAGTATTTT.

The V call is TRBV12-3 or TRBV12-4, the J call TRBJ1-1, with D perhaps matching TRBD1 (6 bases). CDR3 length equals 15 residues. Trimming removed 6 bases at V and 5 bases at J, with 19 bases between. The CDR3 region has the DNA TGTGCCAGCAGCCGTCACAGGGACGGCGGGACTGAAGCTTTCTTT. Residues: CASSRHRDGGTEAFF.

Written as DNA, the CDR3 is TGTGCCAGCAGCACTCACACTCAGGAATACAATCAGCCCCAGCATTTT. Translation: CASSTHTQEYNQPQHF. The rearrangement joins TRBV5-3 to TRBJ1-5; D gene unclear. TRBV5-3 is an open reading frame whose function is uncertain. The CDR3 loop spans 16 amino acids. The V and J ends lost 8 bases and 3 bases respectively, with 21 bases between them.

The chain couples TRBV29-1 to TRBJ2-7; unclear D gene. Germline assignment: CDR1 SQVTM and CDR2 ANQGSEA. This CDR3 comprises 12 residues. Trimming shortened V by 6 bases and J by 3 bases, and 12 bases separated the two germline ends. The CDR3 DNA reads TGCAGCGTCGACACCCCTGGCTACGAGCAGTACTTC. Its protein product is CSVDTPGYEQYF.

The gene calls are TRBV7-3 and TRBJ2-1, with D tentatively TRBD1 (5 bases). V was clipped by 5 bases and J by 5 bases, with 13 bases between them. This CDR3 has 14 residues. Germline V gene data show CDR1 as SGHTA and CDR2 as FQGTGA. CDR3 loop: CASSPQGSNNEQFF. CDR3 nucleotides: TGTGCCAGCAGCCCCCAGGGTTCGAACAATGAGCAGTTCTTC.

J is TRBJ1-5 and V is TRBV25-1; perhaps TRBD1 as D (6 bases). The CDR3 covers 16 residues. The V end was cut by 3 bases, the J end by 0 bases, with 12 bases between. Germline lookup yields CDR1 MGHDK and CDR2 SYGVNS. The CDR3 nucleotides are TGTGCCAGCAGTGATCAGGGGATGAGTAGCAATCAGCCCCAGCATTTT. Its protein is CASSDQGMSSNQPQHF.